This T cell receptor beta chain was sequenced for a study of cytomegalovirus exposure and HLA in healthy donors. Notes on the study in general: TCR beta V segments were, for the most part, productive about 87% or about 30% of the time in an earlier analysis. Accurate prediction of most subjects' HLA-A and HLA-B alleles from TCR beta sequences was reported. Per a later analysis, HLA-associated TCR beta chains showed more clonal expansion than other, equally common TCR beta chains. For TCR beta chains, V- and J-gene trimming was later linked to a missense DCLRE1C variant.

The PCR contained 60 Vbeta and 13 Jbeta primers. Sequenced by immunoSEQ multiplex PCR; TCRdb stores in-frame clones only, minus some. The table lists around 150,000 clones, around four fifths of them singletons. In the case of this clone: Its antigen is unknown.

Per the germline V gene, CDR1 is MNHNS and CDR2 is SASEGT. Between the trimmed V and J ends, which lost 8 bases and 2 bases, there was a span of 16 bases. There are 15 residues in the CDR3. The receptor was derived from a woman aged 50 to 60 in good health and CMV-seronegative. Source material: PBMCs. The rearrangement uses TRBV6-1 and TRBJ1-5; D perhaps matches TRBD1 (6 bases). The chain's CDR3 is CASVPGGAGNQPQHF. DNA of the CDR3: TGTGCCAGCGTACCTGGGGGGGCGGGCAATCAGCCCCAGCATTTT.